This TCR beta chain was found in a study of blood T cell repertoires in COVID-19. The overall study: The United States, Italy and Spain supplied acute and convalescent COVID-19 samples. Nucleic acid was either cDNA or gDNA, and it came from T cells, B-cell-depleted T cells, or PBMCs.

This clone was seen only once. CDR1 is LNHDA, CDR2 SQIVND, per germline (reference sequence). There are 15 residues in the CDR3. Trimming left V 5 bases short and J 4 bases short, with 17 bases between. In the authors' workflow: Estimation of nucleated cell counts relied on the amplification of reference gene primers. The data were produced by immunoSEQ multiplex PCR, yet TCRdb's version contains in-frame clones alone and is incomplete. Clone size and the V and J calls come from that table; the DNA yielded D and trimming. The profile shows approximately 220,000 clones, roughly 83% of them singletons. The chain combines TRBV19 with TRBJ1-2; D unresolved. The specimen sequenced was peripheral blood. This TCR came from a man between 40 and 49 years old with acute or convalescent COVID-19. CDR3 in amino acids: CASSLGSAWVYGYTF. The CDR3, as DNA: TGTGCCAGTAGTCTCGGGTCCGCGTGGGTCTATGGCTACACCTTC.